This record covers a single T cell receptor beta chain. No cognate antigen has been identified for it. Base quality data are lacking; no much larger clone is found one base away. The record originates from a study of Ad26.COV2.S vaccination and SARS-CoV-2 variants (dated by TCRdb to the early 2020s). For the wider study: Vaccine-arm donors came from COV1001, a multicentre, randomized, double-blind, placebo-controlled phase I-IIa trial of Ad26.COV2.S in healthy adults. Ad26.COV2.S was administered intramuscularly at 5 x 10^10 or 1 x 10^11 viral particles, either as a single shot or as two shots given 56 days apart. Sequencing of the TCRbeta repertoire served to evaluate the specificity and breadth of SARS-CoV-2-reactive T cell receptors following Ad26.COV2.S vaccination. The TCR-sequenced set comprised approximately 32 samples: some 20 Ad26.COV2.S vaccine recipients, 5 placebo recipients and 8 SARS-CoV-2 convalescent individuals. Trial participants were randomized into five groups of five, in which low-dose or high-dose Ad26.COV2.S was given once or twice, or placebo was given on both occasions. Throughout the experiments and outcome assessment, investigators stayed blinded to trial group allocation. What the authors observed across the whole study: The study was not powered for comparison of responses between vaccine doses or regimens. Non-spike TCR breadth was comparable between vaccine and placebo recipients, consistent with the vaccine containing only spike. Spike-specific TCR breadth was higher in Ad26.COV2.S recipients than in placebo recipients (P = 0.0014). After vaccination, spike-specific CD8+ and CD4+ T cell responses were reported to show substantial breadth. The authors noted that total T cell responses may have been underestimated by the TCR breadth and depth analyses.

Trimming takes 2 bases off V and 1 base off J; junction bases not matched to a gene: 4. Including cysteine and phenylalanine, the CDR3 has 14 amino acids. The only DNA kept is the CDR3, 42 bases in frame from the first base. As encoded in the germline V gene, CDR1 is SQVTM while CDR2 is ANQGSEA. TCRbeta CDR3 regions were sequenced with the immunoSEQ Assay. After extraction, genomic DNA underwent amplification by bias-controlled multiplex PCR, followed by high-throughput sequencing. The published analysis was carried out like this. To quantify the absolute abundance of every unique TCRbeta CDR3 region, sequences were collapsed and filtered. T cell fraction was estimated by normalizing TCRbeta template counts to usable DNA, with usable DNA measured through amplification of reference genes found in all nucleated cells. Repertoire TCRs were annotated as SARS-CoV-2-specific when V gene, CDR3 amino acid sequence and J gene were exactly matched to a known reactive TCR set. The reference SARS-CoV-2 TCR set came from MIRA and was filtered for enrichment in COVID-19-positive ImmuneCODE repertoires, removing public or cross-reactive TCRs. Drawing on the MIRA antigens, annotated TCRs were analysed further at the level of specific ORF or position within ORF. Depth was the summed frequency of annotated unique rearrangements, while breadth was defined as annotated unique rearrangements over total unique productive rearrangements. Two-sided Wilcoxon rank-sum tests were used to compare TCR breadth between groups. TCRdb mirrors the immuneACCESS table, restricted to in-frame sequences. Some clones are absent from its copies; in checked studies, under half trace to an unresolved V gene, and the reason for the others is unknown. V and J calls and clone size come straight from that table; D and trimming were deduced from the DNA. A total of about 400,000 clones appear in this sample, about 88% of them only once. In total, the top ten clones hold around 2% of the sample.

Explained via the paper, the treatment or condition label denotes: about 20 received Ad26.COV2.S at low or high dose, single or two shots; about 5 received placebo; per-sample allocation not given. For vaccine and placebo recipients, the sequenced repertoires came from samples collected on day 63 after the first injection. In Cohort 1b, 25 to 30 adults aged 18-55 years were enrolled at a single site in Boston, USA, between 29 July and 7 August 2020. As a vaccine, Ad26.COV2.S was a replication-incompetent adenovirus type 26 vector that expressed a prefusion-stabilized SARS-CoV-2 spike protein derived from the original Wuhan strain.

This specimen was peripheral blood, taken in a trial of Ad26.COV2.S vaccine versus placebo. The source of this sequence is a person aged 18-60 years who received the Ad26.COV2.S COVID-19 vaccine or a placebo. The receptor chain draws on TRBV29-1 and TRBJ2-5; TRBD1 agrees with 7 junctional bases. The DNA is TGCAGCGTTGAAATGGGACAGTTCCAAGAGACCCAGTACTTC. Translated, it reads CSVEMGQFQETQYF.